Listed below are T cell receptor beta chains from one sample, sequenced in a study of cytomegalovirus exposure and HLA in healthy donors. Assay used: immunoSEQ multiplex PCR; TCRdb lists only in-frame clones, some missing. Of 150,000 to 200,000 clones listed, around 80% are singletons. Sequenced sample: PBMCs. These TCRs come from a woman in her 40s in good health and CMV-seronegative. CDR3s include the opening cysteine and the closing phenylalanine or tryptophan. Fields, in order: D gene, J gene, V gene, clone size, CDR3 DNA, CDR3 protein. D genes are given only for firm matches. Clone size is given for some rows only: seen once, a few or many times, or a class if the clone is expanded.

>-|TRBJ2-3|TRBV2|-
TGTGCCAGCAGCCTACGGGAGACAGATACGCAGTATTTT
CASSLRETDTQYF
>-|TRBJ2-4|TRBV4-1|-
TGCGCCAGCAGCCCCAGGACTTTAGCCAAAAACATTCAGTACTTC
CASSPRTLAKNIQYF
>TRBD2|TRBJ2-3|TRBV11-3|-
TGTGCCAGCAGCGACTATAGCGGGGCGCTCACAGATACGCAGTATTTT
CASSDYSGALTDTQYF
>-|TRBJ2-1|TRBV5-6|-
TGTGCCAGCAGCTGGTGGGGAGGCCTCTCCTACAATGAGCAGTTCTTC
CASSWWGGLSYNEQFF
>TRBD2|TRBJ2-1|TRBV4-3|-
TGCGCCAGCAGCCAAGCCCCACCCCCGGGACTAGGAAGCAATGAGCAGTTCTTC
CASSQAPPPGLGSNEQFF
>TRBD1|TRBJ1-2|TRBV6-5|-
TGTGCCAGCAGTGCCCGGGACAGGGGGCACGGCTACACCTTC
CASSARDRGHGYTF
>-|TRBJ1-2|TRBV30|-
TGTGCCTGGAGTAGCGGCCATCCGCTCTACACCTTC
CAWSSGHPLYTF
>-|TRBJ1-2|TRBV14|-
TGTGCCAGCAGCCAAGATACAGTCCGGAATGGCTACACCTTC
CASSQDTVRNGYTF
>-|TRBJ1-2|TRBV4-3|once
TGCGCCAGCGCCCCCGGGCAGGGTAACTATGGCTACACCTTC
CASAPGQGNYGYTF
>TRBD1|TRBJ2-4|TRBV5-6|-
TGTGCCAGCAGCTTGGGGGACAGGGGAACGAACATTCAGTACTTC
CASSLGDRGTNIQYF
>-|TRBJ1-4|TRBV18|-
TGTGCCAGCTCACCGGGAGGTGAAAAACTGTTTTTT
CASSPGGEKLFF
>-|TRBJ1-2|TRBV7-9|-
TGTGCCAGCAGCTCCATTGGACCTAGCGGCTATGGCTACACCTTC
CASSSIGPSGYGYTF
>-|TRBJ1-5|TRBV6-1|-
TGTGCCAGCACCTTAAATCAGCCCCAGCATTTT
CASTLNQPQHF
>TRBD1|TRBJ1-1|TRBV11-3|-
TGTGCCAGCAGCGCTTGGGACAGGGTATCGAACACTGAAGCTTTCTTT
CASSAWDRVSNTEAFF
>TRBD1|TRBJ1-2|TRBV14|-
TGTGCCAGCAGCCAAGTGACAGGGGGAGATGGCTACACCTTC
CASSQVTGGDGYTF
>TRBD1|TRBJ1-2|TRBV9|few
TGTGCCAGCAGCGACGGACAGGGGCGTATTTCCTATGGCTACACCTTC
CASSDGQGRISYGYTF
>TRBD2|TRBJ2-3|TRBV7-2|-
TGTGCCAGCAGCCCACCCCTAGCGGGCCCACGTGGAGATACGCAGTATTTT
CASSPPLAGPRGDTQYF
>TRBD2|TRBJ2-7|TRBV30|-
TGTGCCTGGAGTCTGAGGACTAGCGGCTACGAGCAGTACTTC
CAWSLRTSGYEQYF
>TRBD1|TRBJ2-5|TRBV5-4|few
TGTGCCAGCAGCAAGGGACAGGGGTTAGAGACCCAGTACTTC
CASSKGQGLETQYF
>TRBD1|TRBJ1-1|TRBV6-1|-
TGTGCCAGCAGTGAAGTAGGACAGGGGGCGAACACTGAAGCTTTCTTT
CASSEVGQGANTEAFF
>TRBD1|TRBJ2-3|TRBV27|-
TGTGCCAGCAGTTTAATCGGGACAGGGAGGGGCACAGATACGCAGTATTTT
CASSLIGTGRGTDTQYF
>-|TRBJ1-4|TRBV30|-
TGTGCCTGGAGCGGTGATTCTGGTGAAAAACTGTTTTTT
CAWSGDSGEKLFF